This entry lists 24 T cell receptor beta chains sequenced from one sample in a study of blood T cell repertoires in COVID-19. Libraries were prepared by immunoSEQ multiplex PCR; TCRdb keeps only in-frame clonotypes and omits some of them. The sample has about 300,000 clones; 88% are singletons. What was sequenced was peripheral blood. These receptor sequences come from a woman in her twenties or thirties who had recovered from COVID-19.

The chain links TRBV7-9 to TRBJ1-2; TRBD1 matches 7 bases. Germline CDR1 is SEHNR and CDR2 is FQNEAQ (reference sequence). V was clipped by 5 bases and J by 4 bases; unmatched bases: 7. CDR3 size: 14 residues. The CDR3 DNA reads TGTGCCAGCAGCGCCCGACAGGGCCTCTATGGCTACACCTTC. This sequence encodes CASSARQGLYGYTF.

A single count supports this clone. Here the CDR3 reads CASSPGQGVEKLFF. Written as DNA, the CDR3 is TGTGCCAGCAGCCCGGGACAGGGTGTTGAAAAACTGTTTTTT. The gene calls are TRBV7-7 and TRBJ1-4, with TRBD1 matching over 9 bases. The CDR3 consists of 14 residues. CDR1 is SSHAT, CDR2 FNYEAQ, per germline (reference sequence). J lost 7 bases, V lost 5 bases, and 5 bases had no gene match.

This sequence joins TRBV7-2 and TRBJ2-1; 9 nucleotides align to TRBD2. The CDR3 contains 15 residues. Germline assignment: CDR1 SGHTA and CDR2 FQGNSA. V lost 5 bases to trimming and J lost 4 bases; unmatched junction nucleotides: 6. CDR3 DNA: TGTGCCAGCAGCCCCCAGCGGGGGGTTTACAATGAGCAGTTCTTC. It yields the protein CASSPQRGVYNEQFF.

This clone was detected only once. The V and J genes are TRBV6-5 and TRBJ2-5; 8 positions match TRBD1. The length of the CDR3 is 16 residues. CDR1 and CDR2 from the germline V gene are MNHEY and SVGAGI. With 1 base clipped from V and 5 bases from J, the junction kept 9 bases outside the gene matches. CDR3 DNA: TGTGCCAGCAGTTACTTAAAAGGACAGGGAATGGAGACCCAGTACTTC. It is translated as CASSYLKGQGMETQYF.

CDR3 coding DNA: TGTGCCAGCAGCCAAGAACGAACGGGGCCCCAGCATTTT. This codes for CASSQERTGPQHF. J is TRBJ1-5 and V is TRBV3-1 (or the pseudogene TRBV3-2); D is unclear. Germline-derived CDR1 and CDR2 are LGHDT and YNNKEL (reference sequence). With 0 bases removed from V and 9 bases from J, the gap between germline ends came to 9 bases. The CDR3 has 13 residues.

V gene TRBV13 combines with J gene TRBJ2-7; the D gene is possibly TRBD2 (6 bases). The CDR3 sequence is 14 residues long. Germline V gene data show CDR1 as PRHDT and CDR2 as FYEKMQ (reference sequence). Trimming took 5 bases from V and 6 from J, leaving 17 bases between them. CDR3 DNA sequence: TGTGCCAGCAGCGTCCGGGACCGGGGGTTCGAGCAGTACTTC. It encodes CASSVRDRGFEQYF.

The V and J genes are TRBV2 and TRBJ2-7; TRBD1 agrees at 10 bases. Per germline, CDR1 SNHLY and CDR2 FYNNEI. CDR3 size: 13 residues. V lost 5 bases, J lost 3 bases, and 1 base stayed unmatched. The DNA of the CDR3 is TGTGCCAGCAGTTGGACAGGGGGCTACGAGCAGTACTTC. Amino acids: CASSWTGGYEQYF.

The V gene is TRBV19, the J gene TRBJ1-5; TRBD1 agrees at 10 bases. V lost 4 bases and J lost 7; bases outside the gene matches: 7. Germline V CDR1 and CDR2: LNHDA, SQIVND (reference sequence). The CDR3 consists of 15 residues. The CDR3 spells CASSTRDRGEQPQHF. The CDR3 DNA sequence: TGTGCCAGTAGTACCCGGGACAGGGGAGAACAGCCCCAGCATTTT.

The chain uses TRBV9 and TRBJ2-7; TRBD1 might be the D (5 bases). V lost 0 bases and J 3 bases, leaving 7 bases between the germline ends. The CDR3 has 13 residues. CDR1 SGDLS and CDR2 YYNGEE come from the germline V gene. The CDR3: CASSVGQSYEQYF. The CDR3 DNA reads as TGTGCCAGCAGCGTAGGACAGAGCTACGAGCAGTACTTC.

CDR3 region: CASSLPPIQQGRVQPQHF. The CDR3, as DNA: TGTGCCAGCAGTTTACCCCCAATCCAACAGGGACGAGTGCAGCCCCAGCATTTT. The chain employs TRBV28 and TRBJ1-5; TRBD1 is a possible D gene (6 bases). V lost 2 bases, J lost 7 bases, and 24 bases lay in between. Germline CDR1 is MDHEN and CDR2 is SYDVKM. CDR3 size: 18 residues.

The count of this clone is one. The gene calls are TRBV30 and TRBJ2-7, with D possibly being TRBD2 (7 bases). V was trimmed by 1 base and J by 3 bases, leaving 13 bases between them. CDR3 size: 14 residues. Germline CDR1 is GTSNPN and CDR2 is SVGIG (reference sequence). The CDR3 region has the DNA TGTGCCTGGAGTGAAGGGGGGGACCTCTACGAGCAGTACTTC. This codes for CAWSEGGDLYEQYF.

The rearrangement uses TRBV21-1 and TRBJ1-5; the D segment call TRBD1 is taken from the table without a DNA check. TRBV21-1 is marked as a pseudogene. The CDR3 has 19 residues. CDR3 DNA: TGTGCCAGCAGCAAAGCCGGAGAGAGGAGGGGGCAACTTGATCAGCCCCAGCATTTT. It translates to CASSKAGERRGQLDQPQHF.

The CDR3 DNA reads TGTGCCAGCAGCCCCAAAGGGCGGGACGAGCAGTACTTC. It yields the protein CASSPKGRDEQYF. V is TRBV7-9 and J is TRBJ2-7; D might be TRBD2 (5 bases). The CDR3 runs 13 residues. The V gene lost 5 bases and the J gene lost 5 bases, with 13 bases spanning the gap. The germline V gene encodes CDR1 SEHNR and CDR2 FQNEAQ (reference sequence).

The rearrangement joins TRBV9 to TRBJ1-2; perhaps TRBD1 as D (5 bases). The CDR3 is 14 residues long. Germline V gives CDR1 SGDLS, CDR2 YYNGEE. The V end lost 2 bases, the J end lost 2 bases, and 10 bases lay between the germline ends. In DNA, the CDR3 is TGTGCCAGCAGCGTTCAGGGAGGGAACTATGGCTACACCTTC. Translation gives CASSVQGGNYGYTF.

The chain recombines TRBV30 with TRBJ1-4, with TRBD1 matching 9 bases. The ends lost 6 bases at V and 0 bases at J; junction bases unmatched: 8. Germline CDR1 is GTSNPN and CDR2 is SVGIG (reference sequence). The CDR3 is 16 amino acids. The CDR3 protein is CACGGDRVSTNEKLFF. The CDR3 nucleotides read TGTGCCTGCGGGGGGGACAGGGTTTCAACTAATGAAAAACTGTTTTTT. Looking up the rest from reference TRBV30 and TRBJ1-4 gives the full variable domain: SQTIHQWPATLVQPVGSPLSLECTVEGTSNPNLYWYRQAAGRGLQLLFYSVGIGQISSEVPQNLSASRPQDRQFILSSKKLLLSDSGFYLCACGGDRVSTNEKLFFGSGTQLSVL.

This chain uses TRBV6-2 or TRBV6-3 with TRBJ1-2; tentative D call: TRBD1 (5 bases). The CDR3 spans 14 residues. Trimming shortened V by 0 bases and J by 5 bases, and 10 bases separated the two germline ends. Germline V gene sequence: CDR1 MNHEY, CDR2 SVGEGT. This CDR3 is CASSYSGGTYGYTF. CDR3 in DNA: TGTGCCAGCAGTTACTCCGGGGGAACGTATGGCTACACCTTC.

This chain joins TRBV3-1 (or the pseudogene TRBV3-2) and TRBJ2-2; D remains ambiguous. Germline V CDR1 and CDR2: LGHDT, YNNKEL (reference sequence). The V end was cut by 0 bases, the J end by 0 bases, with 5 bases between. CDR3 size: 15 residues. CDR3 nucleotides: TGTGCCAGCAGCCAAGATACAGCGAACACCGGGGAGCTGTTTTTT. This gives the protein CASSQDTANTGELFF.

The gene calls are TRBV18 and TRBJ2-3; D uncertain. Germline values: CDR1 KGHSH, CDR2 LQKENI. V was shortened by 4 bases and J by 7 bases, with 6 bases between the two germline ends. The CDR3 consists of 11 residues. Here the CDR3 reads CASSQTHTQYF. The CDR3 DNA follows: TGTGCCAGCTCACAAACACATACGCAGTATTTT.

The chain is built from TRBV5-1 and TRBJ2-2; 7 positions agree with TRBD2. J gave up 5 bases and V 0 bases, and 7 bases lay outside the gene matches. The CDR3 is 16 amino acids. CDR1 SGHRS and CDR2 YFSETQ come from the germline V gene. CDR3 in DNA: TGCGCCAGCAGCTTGGGACTAGCTATTGGTACCGGGGAGCTGTTTTTT. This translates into CASSLGLAIGTGELFF.

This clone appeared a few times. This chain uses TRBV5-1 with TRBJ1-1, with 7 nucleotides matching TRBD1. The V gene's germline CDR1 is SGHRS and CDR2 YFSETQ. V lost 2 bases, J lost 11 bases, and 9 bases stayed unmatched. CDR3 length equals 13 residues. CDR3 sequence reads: CASSLGGASVAFF. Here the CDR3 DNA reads TGCGCCAGCAGCTTAGGGGGCGCAAGTGTCGCTTTCTTT. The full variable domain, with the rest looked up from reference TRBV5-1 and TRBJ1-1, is KAGVTQTPRYLIKTRGQQVTLSCSPISGHRSVSWYQQTPGQGLQFLFEYFSETQRNKGNFPGRFSGRQFSNSRSEMNVSTLELGDSALYLCASSLGGASVAFFGQGTRLTVV.

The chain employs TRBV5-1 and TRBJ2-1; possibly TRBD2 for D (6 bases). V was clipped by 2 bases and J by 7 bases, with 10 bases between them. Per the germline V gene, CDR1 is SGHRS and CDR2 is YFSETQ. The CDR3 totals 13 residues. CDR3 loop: CASSLSSANEQFF. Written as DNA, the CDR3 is TGCGCCAGCAGCTTATCTAGCGCGAATGAGCAGTTCTTC.

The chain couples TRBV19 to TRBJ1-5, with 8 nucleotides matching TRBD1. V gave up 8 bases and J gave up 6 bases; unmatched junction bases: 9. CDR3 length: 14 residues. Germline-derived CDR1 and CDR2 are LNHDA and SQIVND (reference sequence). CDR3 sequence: CASRVTGGSQPQHF. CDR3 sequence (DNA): TGTGCCAGTCGCGTCACAGGGGGGTCTCAGCCCCAGCATTTT.

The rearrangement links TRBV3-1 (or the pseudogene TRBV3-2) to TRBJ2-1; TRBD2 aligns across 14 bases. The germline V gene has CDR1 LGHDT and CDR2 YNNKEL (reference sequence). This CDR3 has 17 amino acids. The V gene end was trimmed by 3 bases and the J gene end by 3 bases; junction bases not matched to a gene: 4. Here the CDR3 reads CASSHWTSGGNYNEQFF. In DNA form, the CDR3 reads TGTGCCAGCAGCCATTGGACTAGCGGGGGGAACTACAATGAGCAGTTCTTC.

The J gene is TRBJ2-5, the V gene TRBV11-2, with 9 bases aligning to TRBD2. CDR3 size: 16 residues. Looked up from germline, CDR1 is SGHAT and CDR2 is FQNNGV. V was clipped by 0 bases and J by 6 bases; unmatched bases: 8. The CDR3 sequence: CASSLDFLGLAKTQYF. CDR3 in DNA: TGTGCCAGCAGCTTAGATTTTCTGGGACTAGCAAAGACCCAGTACTTC.